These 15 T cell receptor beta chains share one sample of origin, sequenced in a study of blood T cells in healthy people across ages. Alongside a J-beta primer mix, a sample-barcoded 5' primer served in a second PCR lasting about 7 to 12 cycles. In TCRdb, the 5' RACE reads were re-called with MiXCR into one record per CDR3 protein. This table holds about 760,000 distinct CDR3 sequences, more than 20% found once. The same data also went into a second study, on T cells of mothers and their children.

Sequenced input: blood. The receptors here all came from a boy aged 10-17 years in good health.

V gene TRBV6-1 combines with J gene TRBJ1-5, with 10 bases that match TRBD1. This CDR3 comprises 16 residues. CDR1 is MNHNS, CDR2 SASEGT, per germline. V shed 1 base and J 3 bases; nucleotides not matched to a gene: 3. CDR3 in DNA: TGTGCCAGCAGTGAAGTCGGGACAGGGGACAATCAGCCCCAGCATTTT. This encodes CASSEVGTGDNQPQHF.

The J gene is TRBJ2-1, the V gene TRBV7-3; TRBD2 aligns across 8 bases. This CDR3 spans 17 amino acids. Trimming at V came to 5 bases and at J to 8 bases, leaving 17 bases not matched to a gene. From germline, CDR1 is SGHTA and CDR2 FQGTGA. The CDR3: CASSPMGGSGRRDEQFF. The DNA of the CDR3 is TGTGCCAGCAGCCCGATGGGCGGGAGCGGGAGACGGGATGAGCAGTTCTTC.

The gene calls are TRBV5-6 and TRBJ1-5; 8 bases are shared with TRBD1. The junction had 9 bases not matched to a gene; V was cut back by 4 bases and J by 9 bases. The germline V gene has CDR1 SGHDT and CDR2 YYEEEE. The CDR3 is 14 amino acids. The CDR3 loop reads CASSRTGSAGPQHF. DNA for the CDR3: TGTGCCAGCAGCAGGACAGGGTCAGCCGGGCCCCAGCATTTT.

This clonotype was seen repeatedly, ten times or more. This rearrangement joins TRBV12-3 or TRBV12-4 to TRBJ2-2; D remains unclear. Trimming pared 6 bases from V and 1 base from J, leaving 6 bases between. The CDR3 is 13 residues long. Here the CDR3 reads CASSFRNTGELFF. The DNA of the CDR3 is TGTGCCAGCAGCTTCAGGAACACCGGGGAGCTGTTTTTT.

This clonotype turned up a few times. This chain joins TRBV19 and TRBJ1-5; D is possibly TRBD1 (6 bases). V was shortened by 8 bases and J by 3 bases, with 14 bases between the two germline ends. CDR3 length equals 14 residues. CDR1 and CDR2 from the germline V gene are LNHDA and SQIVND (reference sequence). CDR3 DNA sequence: TGTGCCAGTGGGGGGGGCAGCAACAATCAGCCCCAGCATTTT. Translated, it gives CASGGGSNNQPQHF.

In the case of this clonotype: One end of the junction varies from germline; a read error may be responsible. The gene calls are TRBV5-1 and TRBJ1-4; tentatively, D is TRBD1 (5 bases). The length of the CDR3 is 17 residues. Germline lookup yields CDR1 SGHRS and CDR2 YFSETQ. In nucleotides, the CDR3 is TGCGCCAGCAGCGGGGGACGACTAGCGGCAACTAATGAAAAACCGTTTTTT. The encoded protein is CASSGGRLAATNEKPFF.

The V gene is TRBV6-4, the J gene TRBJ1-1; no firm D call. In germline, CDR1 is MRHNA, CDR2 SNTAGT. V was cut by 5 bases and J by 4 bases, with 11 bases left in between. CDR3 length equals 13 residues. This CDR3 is CASSYGESTEAFF. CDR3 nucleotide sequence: TGTGCCAGCAGTTATGGGGAGAGCACTGAAGCTTTCTTT.

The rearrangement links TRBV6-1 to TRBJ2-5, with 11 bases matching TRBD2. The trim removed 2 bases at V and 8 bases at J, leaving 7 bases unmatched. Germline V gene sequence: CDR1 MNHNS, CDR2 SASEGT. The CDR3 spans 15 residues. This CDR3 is CASSESGTSGRTQYF. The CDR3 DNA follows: TGTGCCAGCAGTGAATCAGGGACTAGCGGACGCACCCAGTACTTC.

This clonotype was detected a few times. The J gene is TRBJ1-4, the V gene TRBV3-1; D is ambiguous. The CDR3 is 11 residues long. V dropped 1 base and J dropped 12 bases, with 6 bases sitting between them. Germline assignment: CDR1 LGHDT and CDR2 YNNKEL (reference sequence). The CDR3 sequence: CASSQALELFF. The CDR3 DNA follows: TGTGCCAGCAGCCAAGCGCTTGAACTGTTTTTT.

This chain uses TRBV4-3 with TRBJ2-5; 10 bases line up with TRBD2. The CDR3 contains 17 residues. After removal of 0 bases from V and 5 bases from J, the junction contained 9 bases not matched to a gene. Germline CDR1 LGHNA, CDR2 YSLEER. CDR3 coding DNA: TGCGCCAGCAGCCAAGAGAGGAGCGGGGGGGCAGGGGAGACCCAGTACTTC. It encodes CASSQERSGGAGETQYF.

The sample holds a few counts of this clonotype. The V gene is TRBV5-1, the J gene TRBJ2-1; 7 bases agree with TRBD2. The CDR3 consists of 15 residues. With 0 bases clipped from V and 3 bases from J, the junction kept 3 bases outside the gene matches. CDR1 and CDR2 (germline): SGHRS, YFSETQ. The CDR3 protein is CASSLAGEGYNEQFF. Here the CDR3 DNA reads TGCGCCAGCAGCTTGGCGGGGGAGGGCTACAATGAGCAGTTCTTC.

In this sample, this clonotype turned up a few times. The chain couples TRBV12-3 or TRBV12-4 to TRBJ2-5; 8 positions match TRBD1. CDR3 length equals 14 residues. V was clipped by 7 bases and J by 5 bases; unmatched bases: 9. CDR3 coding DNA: TGTGCCAGCACCCTACCAGGGGGCGCGGAGACCCAGTACTTC. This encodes CASTLPGGAETQYF.

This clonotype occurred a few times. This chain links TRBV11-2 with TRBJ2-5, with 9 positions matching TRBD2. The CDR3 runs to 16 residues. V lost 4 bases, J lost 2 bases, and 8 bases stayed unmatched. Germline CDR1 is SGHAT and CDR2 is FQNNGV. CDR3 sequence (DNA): TGTGCCAGCAGCTCCAGACTAGCGGACCGACAAGAGACCCAGTACTTC. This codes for CASSSRLADRQETQYF.

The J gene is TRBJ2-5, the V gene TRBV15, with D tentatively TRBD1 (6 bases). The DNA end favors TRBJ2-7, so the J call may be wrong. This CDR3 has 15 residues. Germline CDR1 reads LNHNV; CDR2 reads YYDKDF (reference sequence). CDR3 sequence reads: CATSSDRRMSFEQYF. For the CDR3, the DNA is TGTGCCACCAGCAGCGACAGGAGGATGAGTTTCGAGCAGTACTTC.

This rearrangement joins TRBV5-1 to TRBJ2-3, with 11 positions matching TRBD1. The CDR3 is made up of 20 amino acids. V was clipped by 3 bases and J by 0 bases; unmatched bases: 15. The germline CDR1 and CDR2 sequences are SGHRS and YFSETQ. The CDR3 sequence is CASSYRRTGGNLPSTDTQYF. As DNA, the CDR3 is TGCGCCAGCAGCTACCGGAGGACAGGGGGCAACCTTCCTAGCACAGATACGCAGTATTTT.